The rows below give T cell receptor beta chains drawn from one sample of a study of blood T cell repertoires in COVID-19. Measured with immunoSEQ multiplex PCR; TCRdb has only the in-frame clones, and not every one. The table includes about 200,000 clones, roughly 85% detected once. Sample: peripheral blood. The receptors were gathered from a woman aged 70-85 years with COVID-19, enrolled during active disease. Each CDR3 is given with its conserved first and last residue. D genes are given only for firm matches. The size entry is marked missing in some rows and otherwise reads once, few, many or a size class.

J gene: TRBJ1-2; V gene: TRBV7-2; CDR3 length: 14; clone size: -; D gene: -; CDR3 DNA: TGTGCCAGCAGCTTAAGTCCGGTTAACTATGGCTACACCTTC; CDR3 protein: CASSLSPVNYGYTF
J gene: TRBJ1-2; V gene: TRBV9; CDR3 length: 14; clone size: -; D gene: TRBD1; CDR3 DNA: TGTGCCAGCAGCGCGGGACAGGGAATCTATGGCTACACCTTC; CDR3 protein: CASSAGQGIYGYTF
J gene: TRBJ2-2; V gene: TRBV27; CDR3 length: 18; clone size: -; D gene: TRBD2; CDR3 DNA: TGTGCCAGCAGTTTAGGGTCTAGCGGGAGGGCCGACACCGGGGAGCTGTTTTTT; CDR3 protein: CASSLGSSGRADTGELFF
J gene: TRBJ1-1; V gene: TRBV3-1/TRBV3-2; CDR3 length: 14; clone size: few; D gene: -; CDR3 DNA: TGTGCCAGCAGCCAAGAGGCTAGGAAATCTGAAGCTTTCTTT; CDR3 protein: CASSQEARKSEAFF
J gene: TRBJ1-5; V gene: TRBV6-5; CDR3 length: 13; clone size: -; D gene: -; CDR3 DNA: TGTGCCAGCAGTCCAGGGGCCGGTCAGCCCCAGCATTTT; CDR3 protein: CASSPGAGQPQHF
J gene: TRBJ1-2; V gene: TRBV6-5; CDR3 length: 13; clone size: few; D gene: TRBD1; CDR3 DNA: TGTGCCAGCAGGCGGGACAGAAACTATGGCTACACCTTC; CDR3 protein: CASRRDRNYGYTF
J gene: TRBJ1-4; V gene: TRBV5-1; CDR3 length: 15; clone size: -; D gene: TRBD1; CDR3 DNA: TGCGCCAGCAGCTTTAGACAGGGGGCGCTTGAAAAACTGTTTTTT; CDR3 protein: CASSFRQGALEKLFF
J gene: TRBJ1-1; V gene: TRBV7-8; CDR3 length: 13; clone size: -; D gene: TRBD1; CDR3 DNA: TGTGCCAGCAGTCGGACAGGGGAGCGGAAAGCTTTCTTT; CDR3 protein: CASSRTGERKAFF
J gene: TRBJ1-1; V gene: TRBV11-2; CDR3 length: 14; clone size: -; D gene: -; CDR3 DNA: TGTGCCAGCAGCTTCCTACAGGGTGTCCCTGAAGCTTTCTTT; CDR3 protein: CASSFLQGVPEAFF
J gene: TRBJ1-2; V gene: TRBV10-3; CDR3 length: 17; clone size: -; D gene: TRBD1; CDR3 DNA: TGTGCCATCAGTGATATGACTCGGTCAGGGGGCATCGATGGCTACACCTTC; CDR3 protein: CAISDMTRSGGIDGYTF
J gene: TRBJ2-6; V gene: TRBV24-1; CDR3 length: 17; clone size: -; D gene: -; CDR3 DNA: TGTGCCACCAGTGAGGGCAGGACTAACTCTGGGGCCAACGTCCTGACTTTC; CDR3 protein: CATSEGRTNSGANVLTF
J gene: TRBJ1-1; V gene: TRBV6-5; CDR3 length: 15; clone size: -; D gene: -; CDR3 DNA: TGTGCCAGCAGCCGACTGTCGGCCCCCCACACTGAAGCTTTCTTT; CDR3 protein: CASSRLSAPHTEAFF
J gene: TRBJ2-7; V gene: TRBV27; CDR3 length: 15; clone size: -; D gene: TRBD2; CDR3 DNA: TGTGCCAGCAGCGGACTAGCGGGTTGGAACTCCGAGCAGTACTTC; CDR3 protein: CASSGLAGWNSEQYF
J gene: TRBJ2-3; V gene: TRBV7-2; CDR3 length: 15; clone size: -; D gene: -; CDR3 DNA: TGTGCCAGCAGCTTTAGCAGGACTAGCACAGATACGCAGTATTTT; CDR3 protein: CASSFSRTSTDTQYF
J gene: TRBJ2-3; V gene: TRBV2; CDR3 length: 16; clone size: -; D gene: TRBD2; CDR3 DNA: TGTGCCAGCAGTGAGTTTTCGGCTAGCGGTGCAGATACGCAGTATTTT; CDR3 protein: CASSEFSASGADTQYF
J gene: TRBJ2-2; V gene: TRBV3-1/TRBV3-2; CDR3 length: 14; clone size: few; D gene: -; CDR3 DNA: TGTGCCAGCAGCCAATATATGAACACCGGGGAGCTGTTTTTT; CDR3 protein: CASSQYMNTGELFF
J gene: TRBJ2-3; V gene: TRBV14; CDR3 length: 15; clone size: -; D gene: TRBD1; CDR3 DNA: TGTGCCAGCAGTCGGGACAGGGGGCTGACAGATACGCAGTATTTT; CDR3 protein: CASSRDRGLTDTQYF
J gene: TRBJ2-1; V gene: TRBV5-1; CDR3 length: 15; clone size: -; D gene: TRBD2; CDR3 DNA: TGCGCCAGCAGCTTGATGGGGCGGGAGGGGGATGAGCAGTTCTTC; CDR3 protein: CASSLMGREGDEQFF
J gene: TRBJ2-7; V gene: TRBV6-6; CDR3 length: 15; clone size: once; D gene: -; CDR3 DNA: TGTGCCAGCAGCTTTAACGCAGGGGGGACCTACGAGCAGTACTTC; CDR3 protein: CASSFNAGGTYEQYF
J gene: TRBJ2-7; V gene: TRBV2; CDR3 length: 16; clone size: -; D gene: TRBD2; CDR3 DNA: TGTGCCAGCAGTCCCTTAGGGGCGGGAGGGTCCTACGAGCAGTACTTC; CDR3 protein: CASSPLGAGGSYEQYF
J gene: TRBJ1-1; V gene: TRBV9; CDR3 length: 15; clone size: -; D gene: -; CDR3 DNA: TGTGCCAGCAGCGAAAACCCGCTGGTCGGCACTGAAGCTTTCTTT; CDR3 protein: CASSENPLVGTEAFF
J gene: TRBJ1-2; V gene: TRBV2; CDR3 length: 15; clone size: -; D gene: -; CDR3 DNA: TGTGCCAGCAGCCCAACGCGGGGCCCTTACTATGGCTACACCTTC; CDR3 protein: CASSPTRGPYYGYTF
J gene: TRBJ2-2; V gene: TRBV10-3; CDR3 length: 16; clone size: -; D gene: -; CDR3 DNA: TGTGCCATCAGTCAGAGGGTAGGGCTGAACACCGGGGAGCTGTTTTTT; CDR3 protein: CAISQRVGLNTGELFF
J gene: TRBJ1-5; V gene: TRBV19; CDR3 length: 15; clone size: few; D gene: TRBD1; CDR3 DNA: TGTGCCAGTAGTCAGGGGGCAAGAGGCAATCAGCCCCAGCATTTT; CDR3 protein: CASSQGARGNQPQHF
J gene: TRBJ1-2; V gene: TRBV19; CDR3 length: 14; clone size: -; D gene: TRBD1; CDR3 DNA: TGTGCCAGTAGTTCGGGACAGGGCAACTATGGCTACACCTTC; CDR3 protein: CASSSGQGNYGYTF
J gene: TRBJ2-7; V gene: TRBV30; CDR3 length: 14; clone size: -; D gene: -; CDR3 DNA: TGTGCCTGGAATACGGGAGCCCCACCCCTGGAGCAGTACTTC; CDR3 protein: CAWNTGAPPLEQYF
J gene: TRBJ1-1; V gene: TRBV27; CDR3 length: 15; clone size: -; D gene: TRBD1; CDR3 DNA: TGTGCCAGCAGTCACGGGACAGGGCAGGGGGGTGAAGCTTTCTTT; CDR3 protein: CASSHGTGQGGEAFF
J gene: TRBJ1-4; V gene: TRBV27; CDR3 length: 18; clone size: -; D gene: TRBD1; CDR3 DNA: TGTGCCAGCAGTTCGATCTTCGGGACAGCCGCTCGTGGAAGAAAACTGTTTTTT; CDR3 protein: CASSSIFGTAARGRKLFF
J gene: TRBJ2-3; V gene: TRBV5-4; CDR3 length: 14; clone size: -; D gene: -; CDR3 DNA: TGTGCCAGCAGCTTGGGGGGGGGCTTAGATACGCAGTATTTT; CDR3 protein: CASSLGGGLDTQYF
J gene: TRBJ1-5; V gene: TRBV4-3; CDR3 length: 15; clone size: -; D gene: -; CDR3 DNA: TGCGCCAGCAGCCAAACAGTTGGTAGCAATCAGCCCCAGCATTTT; CDR3 protein: CASSQTVGSNQPQHF
J gene: TRBJ1-1; V gene: TRBV19; CDR3 length: 14; clone size: few; D gene: -; CDR3 DNA: TGTGCCAGTACCATGGGTCCTAGCAGCACTGAAGCTTTCTTT; CDR3 protein: CASTMGPSSTEAFF
J gene: TRBJ1-1; V gene: TRBV7-2; CDR3 length: 15; clone size: -; D gene: TRBD1; CDR3 DNA: TGTGCCAGCAGCTCCAGAGGGACAGGGGTTACTGAAGCTTTCTTT; CDR3 protein: CASSSRGTGVTEAFF
J gene: TRBJ1-1; V gene: TRBV15; CDR3 length: 15; clone size: -; D gene: TRBD1; CDR3 DNA: TGTGCCACCAGCAGACCCCGGGACAGAAACACTGAAGCTTTCTTT; CDR3 protein: CATSRPRDRNTEAFF
J gene: TRBJ1-1; V gene: TRBV10-3; CDR3 length: 16; clone size: -; D gene: -; CDR3 DNA: TGTGCCATCAGTGAAAGCCGGCAGACAAAGAACACTGAAGCTTTCTTT; CDR3 protein: CAISESRQTKNTEAFF
J gene: TRBJ2-3; V gene: TRBV11-3; CDR3 length: 15; clone size: once; D gene: -; CDR3 DNA: TGTGCCAGCAGCTCGACGCGGGGACTCACAGATACGCAGTATTTT; CDR3 protein: CASSSTRGLTDTQYF
J gene: TRBJ2-3; V gene: TRBV10-3; CDR3 length: 13; clone size: -; D gene: TRBD1; CDR3 DNA: TGTGCCATCAGTGACGGCAGGGGGGATACGCAGTATTTT; CDR3 protein: CAISDGRGDTQYF
J gene: TRBJ2-2; V gene: TRBV20-1; CDR3 length: 13; clone size: -; D gene: -; CDR3 DNA: TGCAGTGCTAGTAGGGGAGGCACCGGGGAGCTGTTTTTT; CDR3 protein: CSASRGGTGELFF
J gene: TRBJ1-6; V gene: TRBV7-2; CDR3 length: 12; clone size: -; D gene: -; CDR3 DNA: TGTGCCAGCAGCCCAGGGAATTCACCCCTCCACTTT; CDR3 protein: CASSPGNSPLHF
J gene: TRBJ2-2; V gene: TRBV5-6; CDR3 length: 15; clone size: -; D gene: TRBD2; CDR3 DNA: TGTGCCAGCAGCTTGGGACTAGCGGGAAGTGGGGAGCTGTTTTTT; CDR3 protein: CASSLGLAGSGELFF
J gene: TRBJ2-2; V gene: TRBV3-1/TRBV3-2; CDR3 length: 13; clone size: -; D gene: -; CDR3 DNA: TGTGCCAGCAGACTACAGAACACCGGGGAGCTGTTTTTT; CDR3 protein: CASRLQNTGELFF
J gene: TRBJ1-5; V gene: TRBV19; CDR3 length: 18; clone size: -; D gene: TRBD1; CDR3 DNA: TGTGCCAGTAGTTCGGGTAGAGACAGGGGTCGAAGCAATCAGCCCCAGCATTTT; CDR3 protein: CASSSGRDRGRSNQPQHF
J gene: TRBJ1-5; V gene: TRBV2; CDR3 length: 14; clone size: -; D gene: -; CDR3 DNA: TGTGCCAGCAGCTGGGAGAGGGGCAATCAGCCCCAGCATTTT; CDR3 protein: CASSWERGNQPQHF
J gene: TRBJ2-3; V gene: TRBV29-1; CDR3 length: 12; clone size: once; D gene: -; CDR3 DNA: -; CDR3 protein: CSVGVGAGVRYF
J gene: TRBJ2-3; V gene: TRBV5-1; CDR3 length: 13; clone size: -; D gene: -; CDR3 DNA: TGCGCCAGCAGCTTGACGGGGGTAGATACGCAGTATTTT; CDR3 protein: CASSLTGVDTQYF